This entry lists 25 T cell receptor beta chains sequenced from one sample in a study of shared clonotypes between healthy human individuals. Profiling relied on immunoSEQ multiplex PCR, and the TCRdb table lists in-frame clones only, not all of them. The sample includes roughly 2,000,000 clones, around 93% of them seen just once. Terminally differentiated effector memory CD45RA+ cells were excluded by CCR7 positive selection of CD45RO-negative cells. The material sequenced was naive CD8+ T cells from PBMCs. The receptor set was obtained from a man aged 18 to 29 in good health. Some clones in this sample may be carry-over from other donors' samples.

This clone came up once. The gene calls are TRBV2 and TRBJ1-5, with D uncertain. Germline CDR1 reads SNHLY; CDR2 reads FYNNEI. There are 14 residues in the CDR3. V was clipped by 5 bases and J by 2 bases, with 10 bases between them. The CDR3 loop reads CASSKAMGNQPQHF. CDR3 sequence (DNA): TGTGCCAGCAGTAAGGCGATGGGCAATCAGCCCCAGCATTTT.

The genes are TRBV7-9 and TRBJ1-5; perhaps TRBD1 as D (5 bases). The CDR3 covers 14 residues. CDR1 and CDR2 from the germline V gene are SEHNR and FQNEAQ (reference sequence). V was cut by 1 base and J by 6 bases, with 10 bases left in between. The CDR3 loop reads CASSLEGEGQPQHF. In DNA form, the CDR3 reads TGTGCCAGCAGCTTAGAAGGGGAGGGTCAGCCCCAGCATTTT.

The chain joins TRBV4-3 to TRBJ2-7, with a tentative D call TRBD1 (5 bases). V gave up 1 base and J gave up 5 bases, with 6 bases separating them. CDR1 is LGHNA, CDR2 YSLEER, per germline. The length of the CDR3 is 12 residues. In DNA, the CDR3 is TGCGCCAGCAGCCAAGTAGGGGACGAGCAGTACTTC. Its translation: CASSQVGDEQYF.

V usage is TRBV28 and J usage is TRBJ2-7; perhaps TRBD1 as D (7 bases). In germline, CDR1 is MDHEN, CDR2 SYDVKM. Trimming shortened V by 6 bases and J by 3 bases, and 15 bases separated the two germline ends. CDR3 length: 14 amino acids. The CDR3 DNA reads TGTGCCAGCAGAGTATTCAGGGGGGACTACGAGCAGTACTTC. Protein product: CASRVFRGDYEQYF.

The rearrangement uses TRBV2 and TRBJ2-1, with 10 bases that match TRBD2. V was clipped by 6 bases and J by 9 bases; unmatched bases: 17. The length of the CDR3 is 17 residues. Germline V gene data show CDR1 as SNHLY and CDR2 as FYNNEI. The CDR3 DNA reads as TGTGCCAGCAGCCTTCCCGTGCGAAGCGGGAGGGCCGTTGAGCAGTTCTTC. Translating gives CASSLPVRSGRAVEQFF.

The chain employs TRBV27 and TRBJ2-3, with a possible D match to TRBD1 (5 bases). With 6 bases removed from V and 2 bases from J, the gap between germline ends came to 12 bases. This CDR3 comprises 14 residues. Germline CDR1 reads MNHEY; CDR2 reads SMNVEV (reference sequence). The CDR3 DNA follows: TGTGCCAGCAGCCCCGACAGAAACACAGATACGCAGTATTTT. Protein product: CASSPDRNTDTQYF.

V and J are TRBV6-5 and TRBJ2-3; 8 bases are shared with TRBD1. Per the germline V gene, CDR1 is MNHEY and CDR2 is SVGAGI. The CDR3 extends over 15 amino acids. Trimming cost V 2 bases and J 5 bases; bases outside gene matches: 6. The chain's CDR3 is CASSYQGQGGDTQYF. CDR3 nucleotides: TGTGCCAGCAGTTACCAAGGACAGGGAGGAGATACGCAGTATTTT.

The chain recombines TRBV29-1 with TRBJ2-7; 7 positions agree with TRBD2. Germline lookup yields CDR1 SQVTM and CDR2 ANQGSEA. CDR3 size: 14 residues. The V segment lost 1 base and the J segment 6 bases; nucleotides outside the gene matches: 9. The CDR3 sequence is CSVEAGGFGSEQYF. DNA of the CDR3: TGCAGCGTTGAAGCGGGAGGTTTCGGCTCCGAGCAGTACTTC.

This clone has only one observation. The rearrangement links TRBV11-2 to TRBJ1-2; 8 bases match TRBD1. The V gene's germline CDR1 is SGHAT and CDR2 FQNNGV. Unmatched junction bases numbered 4, after V lost 3 bases and J lost 7 bases. There are 13 residues in the CDR3. CDR3 nucleotides: TGTGCCAGCAGCTTCAAAACAGGGGGTGGCTACACCTTC. It is translated as CASSFKTGGGYTF.

The CDR3 DNA reads TGTGCCAGCAGCCCAAGAGAGCTTGAAGCTTTCTTT. Residues: CASSPRELEAFF. V usage is TRBV7-2 and J usage is TRBJ1-1; D unclear. CDR3 length equals 12 residues. CDR1 SGHTA and CDR2 FQGNSA come from the germline V gene. Trimming took off 5 bases at V and 7 bases at J, with 11 bases between the two ends.

The gene calls are TRBV15 and TRBJ1-2, with 7 nucleotides matching TRBD1. In germline, CDR1 is LNHNV, CDR2 YYDKDF (reference sequence). The CDR3 length is 18 residues. J was trimmed by 4 bases and V by 4 bases; bases with no gene match: 18. Here the CDR3 reads CATSNMGDREPHPYGYTF. CDR3 bases: TGTGCCACCAGCAATATGGGAGACAGGGAGCCTCACCCCTATGGCTACACCTTC.

V and J are TRBV4-1 and TRBJ2-1; 7 bases fit TRBD1. CDR1 and CDR2 (germline): MGHRA, YSYEKL. This CDR3 spans 12 amino acids. V lost 4 bases to trimming and J lost 8 bases; unmatched junction nucleotides: 2. The CDR3 sequence: CASSPQGYEQFF. The DNA of the CDR3 is TGCGCCAGCAGCCCACAGGGGTATGAGCAGTTCTTC.

The chain links TRBV4-2 to TRBJ1-4; no reliable D call. The CDR3 covers 17 residues. Trimming left V 1 base short and J 7 bases short, with 19 bases between. Germline CDR1 and CDR2: LGHNA and YNFKEQ. CDR3 residues: CASSQVSVDNDGEKLFF. CDR3 DNA: TGTGCCAGCAGCCAAGTCTCCGTGGATAACGATGGTGAAAAACTGTTTTTT.

This chain joins TRBV28 and TRBJ1-2; 7 bases align to TRBD1. Germline-derived CDR1 and CDR2 are MDHEN and SYDVKM. CDR3 length: 17 residues. Trimming took 4 bases from V and 0 from J; bases not matched to a gene: 11. Written as DNA, the CDR3 is TGTGCCAGCAGTTCCCCGATGGAGGACAGGTCTAACTATGGCTACACCTTC. Translation gives CASSSPMEDRSNYGYTF.

This clone occurred once. The J gene is TRBJ2-6, the V gene TRBV6-1; the D gene is possibly TRBD1 (5 bases). The CDR3 is 20 amino acids. The germline V gene has CDR1 MNHNS and CDR2 SASEGT. V lost 1 base to trimming and J lost 0 bases, with 19 bases between them. The CDR3 region has the DNA TGTGCCAGCAGTGAAGATGGCGGTGGAGACAGCCTCTCTGGGGCCAACGTCCTGACTTTC. Translation gives CASSEDGGGDSLSGANVLTF.

About this clone itself: Additional DNA sequences in this sample encode the identical CDR3. The chain recombines TRBV9 with TRBJ2-3; D is uncertain. Trimming took 0 bases from V and 6 from J, leaving 8 bases between them. The CDR3 has 13 amino acids. Looked up from germline, CDR1 is SGDLS and CDR2 is YYNGEE. CDR3 in amino acids: CASSVVASDTQYF. CDR3 bases: TGTGCCAGCAGCGTAGTCGCGTCGGATACGCAGTATTTT.

CDR3 bases: TGTGCCAGCAGCCCTTGGACAGGGAGAGTACCATTAGCCAAAAACATTCAGTACTTC. Protein product: CASSPWTGRVPLAKNIQYF. The chain is built from TRBV11-2 and TRBJ2-4, with TRBD1 matching over 8 bases. This CDR3 is built from 19 residues. Germline assignment: CDR1 SGHAT and CDR2 FQNNGV. The V segment lost 5 bases and the J segment 0 bases; nucleotides outside the gene matches: 15.

The CDR3 spells CASSLGTASSYEQYF. The CDR3 DNA follows: TGCGCCAGCAGCCTGGGGACAGCCAGCTCCTACGAGCAGTACTTC. The chain combines TRBV4-3 with TRBJ2-7; 7 bases match TRBD1. CDR1 and CDR2 (germline): LGHNA, YSLEER. The CDR3 covers 15 residues. V dropped 4 bases and J dropped 0; count of bases not matched to a gene: 6.

The rearrangement links TRBV5-1 to TRBJ2-7; tentative D call: TRBD1 (6 bases). The CDR3 consists of 14 residues. Germline CDR1 and CDR2: SGHRS and YFSETQ. V gave up 0 bases and J gave up 4 bases, with 11 bases separating them. The CDR3 DNA reads as TGCGCCAGCAGCTTGGTAGGACAGCAGTACGAGCAGTACTTC. It translates to CASSLVGQQYEQYF.

The chain employs TRBV13 and TRBJ2-7, with 10 nucleotides matching TRBD1. This CDR3 contains 16 residues. CDR1 is PRHDT, CDR2 FYEKMQ, per germline (reference sequence). Germline trimming cut 0 bases from V and 6 bases from J; bases unmatched to any gene: 8. The CDR3 is CASSLGRGTGVSEQYF. DNA for the CDR3: TGTGCCAGCAGCTTAGGTCGGGGGACAGGGGTATCCGAGCAGTACTTC.

The CDR3 reads CASSLRRDSGSGETQYF. The DNA for the CDR3 is TGTGCCAGCAGCCTCCGTCGGGATAGCGGGAGTGGAGAGACCCAGTACTTC. The chain couples TRBV11-2 to TRBJ2-5; 9 nucleotides agree with TRBD2. The CDR3 runs 17 residues. Germline CDR1 is SGHAT and CDR2 is FQNNGV. J lost 4 bases, V lost 5 bases, and 14 bases had no gene match.

V and J are TRBV28 and TRBJ2-3; the match to TRBD2 covers 14 bases. Trimming at V came to 5 bases and at J to 4 bases, leaving 11 bases not matched to a gene. Germline CDR1 and CDR2: MDHEN and SYDVKM. The CDR3 covers 18 residues. The chain's CDR3 is CASSQGLAGGLRADTQYF. CDR3 DNA: TGTGCCAGCAGTCAAGGACTAGCGGGAGGCCTTAGGGCAGATACGCAGTATTTT. The full variable domain, with the rest looked up from reference TRBV28 and TRBJ2-3, is DVKVTQSSRYLVKRTGEKVFLECVQDMDHENMFWYRQDPGLGLRLIYFSYDVKMKEKGDIPEGYSVSREKKERFSLILESASTNQTSMYLCASSQGLAGGLRADTQYFGPGTRLTVL.

V gene TRBV4-1 combines with J gene TRBJ2-3; 14 bases match TRBD2. V gave up 0 bases and J gave up 4 bases; unmatched junction bases: 9. This CDR3 has 19 amino acids. Germline loops: CDR1 MGHRA, CDR2 YSYEKL. CDR3 region: CASSQDALRLAGGPDTQYF. Here the CDR3 DNA reads TGCGCCAGCAGCCAAGACGCCCTAAGACTAGCGGGAGGGCCAGATACGCAGTATTTT.

About this clone: The sample contains more than one DNA sequence encoding this CDR3. This sequence joins TRBV6-4 and TRBJ2-7, with D unresolved. Germline CDR1 is MRHNA and CDR2 is SNTAGT. The CDR3 extends over 13 amino acids. Trimming removed 3 bases from V and 4 bases from J, with 10 bases in between. CDR3 DNA sequence: TGTGCCAGCAGTGAAGAGCGAGGTTACGAGCAGTACTTC. This gives the protein CASSEERGYEQYF.

The chain employs TRBV4-2 and TRBJ2-7; the match to TRBD1 covers 10 bases. CDR1 LGHNA and CDR2 YNFKEQ come from the germline V gene. The CDR3 contains 14 residues. J lost 5 bases, V lost 4 bases, and 5 bases had no gene match. DNA for the CDR3: TGTGCCAGCAGCCCCGGGACAGGGGTGCACGAGCAGTACTTC. The encoded protein is CASSPGTGVHEQYF.